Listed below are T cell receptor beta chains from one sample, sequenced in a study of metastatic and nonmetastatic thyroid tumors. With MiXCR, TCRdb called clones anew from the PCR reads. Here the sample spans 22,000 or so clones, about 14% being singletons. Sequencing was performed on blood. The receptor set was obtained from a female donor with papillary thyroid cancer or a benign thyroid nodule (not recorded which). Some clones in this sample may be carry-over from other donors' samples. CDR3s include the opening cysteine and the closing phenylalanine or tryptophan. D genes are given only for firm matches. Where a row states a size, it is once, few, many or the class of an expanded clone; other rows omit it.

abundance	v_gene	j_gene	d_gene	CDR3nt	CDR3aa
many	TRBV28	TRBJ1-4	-	TGTGCCAGCAGTACCCCGGGACAACAAAAACTGTTTTTT	CASSTPGQQKLFF
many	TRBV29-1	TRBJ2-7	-	TGCAGCGTCCGAATCCCGGACTCCTACGAGCAGTACTTC	CSVRIPDSYEQYF
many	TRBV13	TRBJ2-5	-	TGTGCCAGCAGCTTAATCGGGGCTGCGGAGACCCAGTACTTC	CASSLIGAAETQYF
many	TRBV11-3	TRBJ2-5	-	TGTGCCAGCAGCTTGAGATATGCCCAAGAGACCCAGTACTTC	CASSLRYAQETQYF
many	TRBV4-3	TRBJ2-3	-	TGCGCCAGCAGCCAAGAGGTCTACACAGATACGCAGTATTTT	CASSQEVYTDTQYF
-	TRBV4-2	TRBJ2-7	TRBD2	TGTGCCAGCAGCCAAGAGAGCGGGAGCTCCTACGAGCAGTACTTC	CASSQESGSSYEQYF
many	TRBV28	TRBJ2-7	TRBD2	TGTGCCAGCAGTAGAGCGGGAGGGCCATACGAGCAGTACTTC	CASSRAGGPYEQYF
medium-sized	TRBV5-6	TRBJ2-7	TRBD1	TGTGCCAGCAGCTTGCGACAGGGTCAGAACGAGCAGTACTTC	CASSLRQGQNEQYF
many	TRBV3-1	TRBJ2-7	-	TGTGCCAGCAGCCAAAAATCCTACGAGCAGTACTTC	CASSQKSYEQYF
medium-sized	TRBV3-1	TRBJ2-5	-	TGTGCCAGCAGCCAAGATGGGGGGTTTGGGGAGACCCAGTACTTC	CASSQDGGFGETQYF
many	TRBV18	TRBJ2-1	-	TGTGCCAGCTCACCATTTTTAAGCAATGAGCAGTTCTTC	CASSPFLSNEQFF
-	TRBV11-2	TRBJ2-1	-	TGTGCCAGCAGCGTCCGGGACACCGGTTCGACTGAGCAGTTCTTC	CASSVRDTGSTEQFF
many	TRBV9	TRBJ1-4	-	TGTGCCAGCAGCGTAGGGGGACTTAATAATGAAAAACTGTTTTTT	CASSVGGLNNEKLFF
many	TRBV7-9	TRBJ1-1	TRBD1	TGTGCCAGCAGCTCTAACCCGGGACAGGGAAACACTGAAGCTTTCTTT	CASSSNPGQGNTEAFF
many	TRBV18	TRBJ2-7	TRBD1	TGTGCCAGCTCGCAAGAGACAGGGGGACAGTACGAGCAGTACTTC	CASSQETGGQYEQYF
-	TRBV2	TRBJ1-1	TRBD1	TGTGCCAGCAAACTCGATTACACAGGGGCGGAAGCTTTCTTT	CASKLDYTGAEAFF
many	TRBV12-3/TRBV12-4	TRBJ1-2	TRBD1	TGTGCCAGCAGACCCGGACAGGGCTATGGCTACACCTTC	CASRPGQGYGYTF
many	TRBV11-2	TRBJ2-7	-	TGTGCCAGCAGCTGGGTGTCCTCCTACGAGCAGTACTTC	CASSWVSSYEQYF
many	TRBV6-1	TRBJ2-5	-	TGTGCCAGCAGTGACAGGGTGCTTACGGAGACCCAGTACTTC	CASSDRVLTETQYF
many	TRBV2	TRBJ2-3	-	TGTGCCAGCACGCCGGGGGCAAGGGATACGCAGTATTTT	CASTPGARDTQYF
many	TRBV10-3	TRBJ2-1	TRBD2	TGTGCCACCCGGACTAGCGGGCTGGACAATGAGCAGTTCTTC	CATRTSGLDNEQFF
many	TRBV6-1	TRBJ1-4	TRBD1	TGTGCCAGCAGTCTTCAACAGGGGGCACAGGAAAAACTGTTTTTT	CASSLQQGAQEKLFF
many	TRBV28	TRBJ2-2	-	TGTGCCAGCACGTCCCCCGTTTTGCCCGGGGAGCTGTTTTTT	CASTSPVLPGELFF
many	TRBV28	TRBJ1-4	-	TGTGCCAGCCATGGGGTGTCTGCAACTAATGAAAAACTGTTTTTT	CASHGVSATNEKLFF
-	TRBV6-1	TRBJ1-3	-	TGTGCCAGCAGCCTCTCCTTAGGGGGAAACACCATATATTTT	CASSLSLGGNTIYF
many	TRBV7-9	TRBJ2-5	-	TGTGCCAGCAGCTTAGTCCTACTAGGGAGAGGGGAGACCCAGTACTTC	CASSLVLLGRGETQYF
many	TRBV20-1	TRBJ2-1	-	TGCAGTGCTAGTGGGTTAAACAATGAGCAGTTCTTC	CSASGLNNEQFF
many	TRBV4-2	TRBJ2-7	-	TGTGCCAGCAGCCAAGATATCGACTTCTACGAGCAGTACTTC	CASSQDIDFYEQYF
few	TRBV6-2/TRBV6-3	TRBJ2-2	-	TGTGTCAGCAGTTACTCAGAAACCGGGGAGCTGTTTTTT	CVSSYSETGELFF